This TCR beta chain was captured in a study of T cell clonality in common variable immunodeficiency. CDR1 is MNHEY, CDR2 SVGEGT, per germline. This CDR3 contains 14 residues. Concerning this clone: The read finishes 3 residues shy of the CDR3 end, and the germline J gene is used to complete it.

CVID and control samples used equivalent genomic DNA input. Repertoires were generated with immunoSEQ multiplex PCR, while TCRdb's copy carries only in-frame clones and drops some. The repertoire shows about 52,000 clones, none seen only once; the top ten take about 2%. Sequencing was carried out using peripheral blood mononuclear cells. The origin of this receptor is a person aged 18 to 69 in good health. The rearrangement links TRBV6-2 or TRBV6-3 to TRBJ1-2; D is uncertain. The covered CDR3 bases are TGTGCCACCCAAAGAGAGCGGGGATACAATGAC. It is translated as CATQRERGYND. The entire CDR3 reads CATQRERGYNDYTF.